The clone carrying this T cell receptor (beta chain) has a single count. The data were obtained in a study of blood T cell repertoires in COVID-19. Study-wide context: Specimens from acute and convalescent COVID-19 originated in the United States, Italy and Spain. Sources were T cells, B-cell-depleted T cells, or PBMCs; the material itself was cDNA or gDNA.

Original handling: Scientists estimated how many nucleated cells there were by amplifying reference gene primers. This table comes from immunoSEQ multiplex PCR, and its TCRdb copy is limited to in-frame clones, with some not included. The V and J calls and the clone size are those of that table, but D and trimming were determined from the DNA. The data show over 250,000 clones, with 89% seen just once and roughly 2.3% held by the top ten. This CDR3 is 16 amino acids long. Germline V gene sequence: CDR1 SEHNR, CDR2 FQNEAQ (reference sequence). With V trimmed by 2 bases and J by 6 bases, 9 bases remained unmatched.

The source of this sequence is a man in his forties or fifties with acute or convalescent COVID-19. Sequencing input: peripheral blood. The rearrangement uses TRBV7-9 and TRBJ1-4, with TRBD1 matching 7 bases. The CDR3 loop reads CASSLSAGGDYEKLFF. Written as DNA, the CDR3 is TGTGCCAGCAGCTTAAGTGCAGGGGGAGATTATGAAAAACTGTTTTTT. Filled out from reference TRBV7-9 and TRBJ1-4, the complete variable domain reads DTGVSQNPRHKITKRGQNVTFRCDPISEHNRLYWYRQTLGQGPEFLTYFQNEAQLEKSRLLSDRFSAERPKGSFSTLEIQRTEQGDSAMYLCASSLSAGGDYEKLFFGSGTQLSVL.